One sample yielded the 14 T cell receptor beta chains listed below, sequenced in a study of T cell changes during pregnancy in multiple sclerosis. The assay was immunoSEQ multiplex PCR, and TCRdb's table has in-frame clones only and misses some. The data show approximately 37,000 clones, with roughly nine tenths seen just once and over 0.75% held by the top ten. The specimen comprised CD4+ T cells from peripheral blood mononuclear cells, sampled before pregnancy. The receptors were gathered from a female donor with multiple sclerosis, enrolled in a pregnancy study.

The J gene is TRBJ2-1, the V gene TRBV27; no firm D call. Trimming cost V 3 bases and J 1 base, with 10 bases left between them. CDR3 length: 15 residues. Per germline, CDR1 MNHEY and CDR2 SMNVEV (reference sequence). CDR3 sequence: CASSFFADSYNEQFF. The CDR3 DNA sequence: TGTGCCAGCAGTTTCTTCGCGGATTCCTACAATGAGCAGTTCTTC.

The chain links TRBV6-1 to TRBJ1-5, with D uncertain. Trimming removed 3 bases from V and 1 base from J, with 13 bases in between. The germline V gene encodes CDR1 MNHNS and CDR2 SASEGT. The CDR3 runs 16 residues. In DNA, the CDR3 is TGTGCCAGCAGTGAGATCCTGGGCAGGAGCAATCAGCCCCAGCATTTT. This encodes CASSEILGRSNQPQHF.

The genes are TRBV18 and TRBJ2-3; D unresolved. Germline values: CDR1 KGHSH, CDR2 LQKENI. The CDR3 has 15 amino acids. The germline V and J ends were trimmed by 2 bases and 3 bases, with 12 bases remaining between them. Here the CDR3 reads CASSPELSVTDTQYF. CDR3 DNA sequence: TGTGCCAGCTCACCAGAGTTGTCCGTGACAGATACGCAGTATTTT.

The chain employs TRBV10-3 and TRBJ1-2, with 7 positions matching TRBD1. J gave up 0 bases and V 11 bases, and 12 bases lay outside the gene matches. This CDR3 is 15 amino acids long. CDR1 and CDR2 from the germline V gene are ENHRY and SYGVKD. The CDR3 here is CASQGFGTANYGYTF. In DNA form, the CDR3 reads TGTGCCTCCCAGGGATTTGGGACAGCTAACTATGGCTACACCTTC.

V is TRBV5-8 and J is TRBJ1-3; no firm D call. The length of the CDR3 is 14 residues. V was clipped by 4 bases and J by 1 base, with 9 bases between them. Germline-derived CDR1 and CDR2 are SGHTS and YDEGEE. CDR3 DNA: TGTGCCAGCAGCCAGCGGGCGTCTGGAAACACCATATATTTT. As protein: CASSQRASGNTIYF.

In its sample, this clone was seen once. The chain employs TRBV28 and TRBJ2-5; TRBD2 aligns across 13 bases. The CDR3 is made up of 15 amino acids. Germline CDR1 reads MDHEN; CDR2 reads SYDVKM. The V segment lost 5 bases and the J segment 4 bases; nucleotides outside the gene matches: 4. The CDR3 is CASSPRLAGGETQYF. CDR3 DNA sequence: TGTGCCAGCAGTCCACGACTAGCGGGGGGAGAGACCCAGTACTTC.

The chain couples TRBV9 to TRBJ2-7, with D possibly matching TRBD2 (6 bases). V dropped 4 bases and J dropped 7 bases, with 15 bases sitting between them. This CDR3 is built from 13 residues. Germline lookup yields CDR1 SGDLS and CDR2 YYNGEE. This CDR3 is CASSPPGGWEQYF. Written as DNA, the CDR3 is TGTGCCAGCAGCCCCCCTGGGGGGTGGGAGCAGTACTTC.

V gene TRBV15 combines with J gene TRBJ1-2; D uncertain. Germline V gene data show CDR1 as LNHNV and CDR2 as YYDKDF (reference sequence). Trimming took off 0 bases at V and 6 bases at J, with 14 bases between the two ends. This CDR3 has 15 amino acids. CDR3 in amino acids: CATSRDLRSRDGYTF. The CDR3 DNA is TGTGCCACCAGCAGAGACCTCCGGTCCCGGGATGGCTACACCTTC.

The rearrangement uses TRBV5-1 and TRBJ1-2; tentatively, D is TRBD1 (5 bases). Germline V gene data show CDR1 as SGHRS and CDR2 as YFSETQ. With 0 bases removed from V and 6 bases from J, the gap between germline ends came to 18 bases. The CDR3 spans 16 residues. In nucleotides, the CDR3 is TGCGCCAGCAGCTTGGGGGGCCCCGGGGGAGTCGATGGCTACACCTTC. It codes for CASSLGGPGGVDGYTF. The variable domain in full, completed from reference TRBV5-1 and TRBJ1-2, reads KAGVTQTPRYLIKTRGQQVTLSCSPISGHRSVSWYQQTPGQGLQFLFEYFSETQRNKGNFPGRFSGRQFSNSRSEMNVSTLELGDSALYLCASSLGGPGGVDGYTFGSGTRLTVV.

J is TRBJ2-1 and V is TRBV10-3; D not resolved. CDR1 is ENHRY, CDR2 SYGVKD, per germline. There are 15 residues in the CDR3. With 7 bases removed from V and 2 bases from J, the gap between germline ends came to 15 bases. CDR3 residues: CAIILLESTYNEQFF. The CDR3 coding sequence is TGTGCCATCATCCTTCTAGAGAGCACCTACAATGAGCAGTTCTTC.

CDR3 in DNA: TGTGCCAGCAGTCCTGGACAGATTATATCCTACGAGCAGTACTTC. Translation: CASSPGQIISYEQYF. The chain combines TRBV28 with TRBJ2-7; D perhaps matches TRBD1 (6 bases). Germline CDR1 is MDHEN and CDR2 is SYDVKM. V dropped 5 bases and J dropped 1 base, with 15 bases sitting between them. The length of the CDR3 is 15 residues.

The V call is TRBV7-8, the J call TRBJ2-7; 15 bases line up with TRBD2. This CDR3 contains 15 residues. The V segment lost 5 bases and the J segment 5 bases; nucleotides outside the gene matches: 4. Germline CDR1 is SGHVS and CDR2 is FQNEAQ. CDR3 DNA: TGTGCCAGCAGCCCCGGGACTAGCGGGAGGCACGAGCAGTACTTC. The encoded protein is CASSPGTSGRHEQYF.

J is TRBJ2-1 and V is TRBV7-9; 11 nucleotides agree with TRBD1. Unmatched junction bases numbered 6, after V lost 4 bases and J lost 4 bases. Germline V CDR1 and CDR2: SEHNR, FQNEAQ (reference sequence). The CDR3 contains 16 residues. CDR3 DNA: TGTGCCAGCAGCTCGGACAGGGGGCCCAATTACAATGAGCAGTTCTTC. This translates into CASSSDRGPNYNEQFF.

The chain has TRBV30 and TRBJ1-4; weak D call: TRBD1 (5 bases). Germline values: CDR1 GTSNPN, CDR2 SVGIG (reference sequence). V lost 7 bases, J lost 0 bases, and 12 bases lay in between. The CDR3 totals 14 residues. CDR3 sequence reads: CAYLDRATNEKLFF. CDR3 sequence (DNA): TGTGCCTATCTCGACAGAGCAACTAATGAAAAACTGTTTTTT.